The present T cell receptor beta chain was sequenced within a study of Ad26.COV2.S vaccination and SARS-CoV-2 variants. This CDR3 has 13 residues. Trimming cost V 2 bases and J 3 bases, with 5 bases left between them. Germline V gene sequence: CDR1 SGHAT, CDR2 FQNNGV. Sequencing used immunoSEQ multiplex PCR; TCRdb keeps in-frame clones, though not all of them. The table lists about 410,000 clones, around 85% of them singletons. Treatment in this sample: some 19 received Ad26.COV2.S at low or high dose, single or two shots; roughly five received placebo; per-sample allocation not given. Sampling was done on day 63 after the first vaccine or placebo injection. An adult donor aged 18-55 years was enrolled in Boston.

V and J are TRBV11-2 and TRBJ2-1; D unclear. The specimen was peripheral blood, collected in a trial of Ad26.COV2.S vaccine versus placebo. The source of this sequence is a person aged 18-60 years who received the Ad26.COV2.S COVID-19 vaccine or a placebo. The CDR3 coding sequence is TGTGCCAGCAGCTTAACTCTCTACAATGAGCAGTTCTTC. It translates to CASSLTLYNEQFF.